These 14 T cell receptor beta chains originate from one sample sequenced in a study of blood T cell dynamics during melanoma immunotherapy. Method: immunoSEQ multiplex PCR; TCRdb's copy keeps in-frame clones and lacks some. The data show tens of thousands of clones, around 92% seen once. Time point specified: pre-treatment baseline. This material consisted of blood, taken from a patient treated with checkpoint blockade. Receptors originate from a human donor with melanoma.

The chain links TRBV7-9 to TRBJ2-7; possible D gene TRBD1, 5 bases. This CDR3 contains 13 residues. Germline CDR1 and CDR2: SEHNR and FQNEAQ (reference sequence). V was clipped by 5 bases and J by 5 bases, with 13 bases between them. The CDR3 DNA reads TGTGCCAGCAGCCATGACAGAATCAACGAGCAGTACTTC. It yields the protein CASSHDRINEQYF. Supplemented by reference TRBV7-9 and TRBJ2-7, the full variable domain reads DTGVSQNPRHKITKRGQNVTFRCDPISEHNRLYWYRQTLGQGPEFLTYFQNEAQLEKSRLLSDRFSAERPKGSFSTLEIQRTEQGDSAMYLCASSHDRINEQYFGPGTRLTVT.

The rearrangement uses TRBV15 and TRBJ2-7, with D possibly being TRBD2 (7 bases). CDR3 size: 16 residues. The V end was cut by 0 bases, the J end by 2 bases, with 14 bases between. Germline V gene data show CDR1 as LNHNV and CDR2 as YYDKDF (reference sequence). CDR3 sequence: CATSRDLRGGTYEQYF. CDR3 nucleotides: TGTGCCACCAGCAGAGATCTGAGGGGGGGAACCTACGAGCAGTACTTC.

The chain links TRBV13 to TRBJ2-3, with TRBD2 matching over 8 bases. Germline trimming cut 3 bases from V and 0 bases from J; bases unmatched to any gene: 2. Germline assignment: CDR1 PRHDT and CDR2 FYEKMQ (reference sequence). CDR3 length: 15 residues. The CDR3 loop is CASSLIAGSTDTQYF. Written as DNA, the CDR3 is TGTGCCAGCAGCTTGATAGCGGGGAGCACAGATACGCAGTATTTT. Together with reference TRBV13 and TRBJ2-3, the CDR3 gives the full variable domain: AAGVIQSPRHLIKEKRETATLKCYPIPRHDTVYWYQQGPGQDPQFLISFYEKMQSDKGSIPDRFSAQQFSDYHSELNMSSLELGDSALYFCASSLIAGSTDTQYFGPGTRLTVL.

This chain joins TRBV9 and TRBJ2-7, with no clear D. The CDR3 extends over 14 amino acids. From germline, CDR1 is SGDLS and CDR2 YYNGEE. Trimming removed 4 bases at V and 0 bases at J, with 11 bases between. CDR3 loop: CASSLTGLSYEQYF. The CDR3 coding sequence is TGTGCCAGCAGCCTTACCGGGCTCTCCTACGAGCAGTACTTC.

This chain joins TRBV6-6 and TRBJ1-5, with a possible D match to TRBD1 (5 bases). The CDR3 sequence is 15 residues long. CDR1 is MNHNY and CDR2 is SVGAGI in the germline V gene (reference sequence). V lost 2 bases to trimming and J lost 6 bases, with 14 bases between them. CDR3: CASSYGRDGGQPQHF. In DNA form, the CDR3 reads TGTGCCAGCAGTTACGGCAGGGACGGTGGTCAGCCCCAGCATTTT.

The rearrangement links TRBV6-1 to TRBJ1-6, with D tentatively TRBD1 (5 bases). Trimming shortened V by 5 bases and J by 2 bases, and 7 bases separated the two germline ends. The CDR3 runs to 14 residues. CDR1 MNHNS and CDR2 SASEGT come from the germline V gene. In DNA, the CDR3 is TGTGCCAGCAGTCCGGGACCCTATAATTCACCCCTCCACTTT. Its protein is CASSPGPYNSPLHF.

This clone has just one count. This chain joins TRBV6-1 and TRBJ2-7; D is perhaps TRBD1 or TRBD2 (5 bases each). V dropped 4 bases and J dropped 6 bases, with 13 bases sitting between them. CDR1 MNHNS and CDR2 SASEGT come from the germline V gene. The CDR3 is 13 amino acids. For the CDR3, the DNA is TGTGCCAGCAGTGCAAGGGGAGACGGCGAGCAGTACTTC. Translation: CASSARGDGEQYF.

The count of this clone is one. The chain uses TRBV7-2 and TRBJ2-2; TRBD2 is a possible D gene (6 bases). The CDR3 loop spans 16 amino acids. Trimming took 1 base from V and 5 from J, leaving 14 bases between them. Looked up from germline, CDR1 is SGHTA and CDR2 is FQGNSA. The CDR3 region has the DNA TGTGCCAGCAGCTTAGAATCGGGAGTCGGGACCGGGGAGCTGTTTTTT. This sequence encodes CASSLESGVGTGELFF.

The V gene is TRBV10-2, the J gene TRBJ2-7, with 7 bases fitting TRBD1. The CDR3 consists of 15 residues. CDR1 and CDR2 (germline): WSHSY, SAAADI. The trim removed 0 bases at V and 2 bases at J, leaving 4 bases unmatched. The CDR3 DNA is TGCGCCAGCAGTGAGTCAGGGACAGAAGCCTACGAGCAGTACTTC. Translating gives CASSESGTEAYEQYF.

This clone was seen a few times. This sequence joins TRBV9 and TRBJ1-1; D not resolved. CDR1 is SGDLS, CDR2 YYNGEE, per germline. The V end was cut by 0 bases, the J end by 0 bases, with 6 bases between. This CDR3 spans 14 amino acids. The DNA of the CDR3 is TGTGCCAGCAGCGTAGCTAACATGAACACTGAAGCTTTCTTT. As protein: CASSVANMNTEAFF.

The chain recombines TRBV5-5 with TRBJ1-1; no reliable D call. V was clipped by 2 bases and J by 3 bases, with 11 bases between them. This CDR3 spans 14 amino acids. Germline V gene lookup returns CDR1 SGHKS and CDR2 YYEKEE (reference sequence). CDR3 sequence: CASSFRNWDTEAFF. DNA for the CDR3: TGTGCCAGCAGCTTTAGGAATTGGGACACTGAAGCTTTCTTT.

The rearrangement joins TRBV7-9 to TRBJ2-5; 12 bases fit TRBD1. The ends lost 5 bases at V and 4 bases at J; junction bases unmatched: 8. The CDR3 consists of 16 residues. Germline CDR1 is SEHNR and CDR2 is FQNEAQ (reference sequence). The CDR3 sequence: CASSIPGQGAGETQYF. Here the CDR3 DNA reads TGTGCCAGCAGCATACCGGGACAGGGGGCTGGAGAGACCCAGTACTTC.

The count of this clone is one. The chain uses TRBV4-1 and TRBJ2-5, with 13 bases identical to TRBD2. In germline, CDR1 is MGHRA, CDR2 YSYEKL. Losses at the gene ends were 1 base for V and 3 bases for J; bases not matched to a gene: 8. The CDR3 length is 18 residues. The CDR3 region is CASSQAAPTSGRKETQYF. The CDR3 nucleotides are TGCGCCAGCAGCCAAGCAGCCCCGACTAGCGGGAGGAAAGAGACCCAGTACTTC.

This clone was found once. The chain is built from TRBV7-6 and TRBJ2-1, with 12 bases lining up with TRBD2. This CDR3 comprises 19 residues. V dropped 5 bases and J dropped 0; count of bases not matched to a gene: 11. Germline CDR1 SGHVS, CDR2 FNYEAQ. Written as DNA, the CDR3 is TGTGCCAGCAGCCCAATTCTAGCGGGGGGGCGCAGCTCCTACAATGAGCAGTTCTTC. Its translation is CASSPILAGGRSSYNEQFF.